These 12 T cell receptor beta chains share one sample of origin, sequenced in a study of beta chain features in type 1 diabetes (dated by TCRdb to between 2017 and 2018). The library relied on the immunoSEQ multiplex PCR assay. The entire amount of isolated RNA was reverse transcribed using the High Capacity cDNA Reverse Transcription Kit, so the sequenced TCRB transcripts were expressed ones. The clones in this table, taken by TCRdb from immuneACCESS, are in-frame only. Not every clone is retained; where verified, under half of the shortfall comes from an unresolved V gene, and the cause of the rest is unknown. For this sample there are under 950,000 clones; around a sixth appear just once. 0.02% to 0.03% of the sample belongs to the ten largest clones. The source material was naive CD4+ T cells from blood. Read against the paper, the sample's cell subset or site label means: true naive CD4+ T cells. All receptors come from a woman aged 18 to 35 in good health.

Points on this clone: Different DNA sequences within this sample yield the same CDR3. Here the CDR3 reads CASSPHRDTEAFF. In DNA, the CDR3 is TGTGCCAGCTCACCACACAGGGACACTGAAGCTTTCTTT. V is TRBV18 and J is TRBJ1-1; possibly TRBD1 for D (6 bases). In germline, CDR1 is KGHSH, CDR2 LQKENI. The CDR3 totals 13 residues. The ends were cut back, 1 base at V and 3 bases at J, with 6 bases in the middle.

This chain connects TRBV10-3 to TRBJ2-7; no clear D. Between the trimmed V and J ends, which lost 0 bases and 6 bases, there was a span of 12 bases. Germline V gene data show CDR1 as ENHRY and CDR2 as SYGVKD. CDR3 size: 14 residues. CDR3 in amino acids: CAISESLGYGEQYF. The DNA for the CDR3 is TGTGCCATCAGTGAGTCTTTAGGGTATGGCGAGCAGTACTTC.

This clone was counted a few times. The genes are TRBV9 and TRBJ2-1, with 13 bases matching TRBD2. J was trimmed by 9 bases and V by 3 bases; bases with no gene match: 9. The CDR3 spans 16 residues. The germline V gene has CDR1 SGDLS and CDR2 YYNGEE. CDR3 nucleotides: TGTGCCAGCAGCGAGACTAGCGGGAGGATTACAGCTGAGCAGTTCTTC. Protein product: CASSETSGRITAEQFF.

The V call is TRBV18, the J call TRBJ2-2; 13 bases agree with TRBD2. Germline CDR1 reads KGHSH; CDR2 reads LQKENI. J lost 6 bases, V lost 3 bases, and 10 bases had no gene match. The CDR3 covers 18 residues. CDR3 nucleotides: TGTGCCAGCTCACCCCCGGGACTAGCGGGATCCCGTGCCGGGGAGCTGTTTTTT. Translated, it gives CASSPPGLAGSRAGELFF. The full variable domain, with the rest looked up from reference TRBV18 and TRBJ2-2, is NAGVMQNPRHLVRRRGQEARLRCSPMKGHSHVYWYRQLPEEGLKFMVYLQKENIIDESGMPKERFSAEFPKEGPSILRIQQVVRGDSAAYFCASSPPGLAGSRAGELFFGEGSRLTVL.

The rearrangement uses TRBV5-1 and TRBJ1-2; D gene unclear. The CDR3 extends over 14 amino acids. Per the germline V gene, CDR1 is SGHRS and CDR2 is YFSETQ. V was trimmed by 0 bases and J by 6 bases, leaving 12 bases between them. CDR3 nucleotides: TGCGCCAGCAGCTTGGAGATCGAAACCAATGGCTACACCTTC. It specifies CASSLEIETNGYTF. Combining the CDR3 with reference TRBV5-1 and TRBJ1-2 gives the whole variable domain KAGVTQTPRYLIKTRGQQVTLSCSPISGHRSVSWYQQTPGQGLQFLFEYFSETQRNKGNFPGRFSGRQFSNSRSEMNVSTLELGDSALYLCASSLEIETNGYTFGSGTRLTVV.

The sample holds a few counts of this clone. The chain employs TRBV10-3 and TRBJ1-2, with a possible D match to TRBD1 (6 bases). This CDR3 region has 13 residues. V lost 4 bases and J lost 8, with 14 bases in between. CDR1 is ENHRY and CDR2 is SYGVKD in the germline V gene. The CDR3 coding sequence is TGTGCCATCAGTGCCGGGACACCCTTCGGCTACACCTTC. Encoded protein: CAISAGTPFGYTF.

In this sample, this clone turned up a few times. V gene TRBV18 combines with J gene TRBJ2-6; 7 bases are a match to TRBD1. The CDR3 loop spans 18 amino acids. Germline V gene lookup returns CDR1 KGHSH and CDR2 LQKENI. J gave up 0 bases and V 2 bases, and 7 bases lay outside the gene matches. In DNA, the CDR3 is TGTGCCAGCTCACCAAGGACAGGTTCCAACTCTGGGGCCAACGTCCTGACTTTC. Residues: CASSPRTGSNSGANVLTF.

This clone came up a few times. The V call is TRBV28, the J call TRBJ2-2, with D possibly being TRBD2 (5 bases). Germline CDR1 is MDHEN and CDR2 is SYDVKM. The CDR3 contains 15 residues. Trimming pared 8 bases from V and 1 base from J, leaving 14 bases between. The CDR3 spells CASLSGNLNTGELFF. The DNA of the CDR3 is TGTGCCAGCCTAAGCGGAAATCTGAACACCGGGGAGCTGTTTTTT.

The sample holds a few counts of this clone. The rearrangement uses TRBV9 and TRBJ2-1, with a possible D match to TRBD1 (6 bases). Per germline, CDR1 SGDLS and CDR2 YYNGEE. V was trimmed by 4 bases and J by 5 bases, leaving 13 bases between them. The CDR3 sequence is 14 residues long. CDR3 loop: CASSPRYRDNEQFF. CDR3 sequence (DNA): TGTGCCAGCAGCCCCCGATACAGGGACAATGAGCAGTTCTTC.

The genes are TRBV28 and TRBJ2-3; 9 bases align to TRBD1. V dropped 6 bases and J dropped 3; count of bases not matched to a gene: 7. This CDR3 is 15 amino acids long. Per the germline V gene, CDR1 is MDHEN and CDR2 is SYDVKM. The CDR3 loop is CASSPGTGRTDTQYF. The CDR3 DNA follows: TGTGCCAGCAGCCCCGGGACAGGGAGAACAGATACGCAGTATTTT.

This clone showed up just a few times. The chain links TRBV4-2 to TRBJ2-1; 8 positions match TRBD2. Germline V gene lookup returns CDR1 LGHNA and CDR2 YNFKEQ. V shed 3 bases, J shed 4 bases, and the junction held 17 bases outside the gene matches. This CDR3 contains 19 residues. CDR3 sequence reads: CASSQGTSGYTAIYNEQFF. Here the CDR3 DNA reads TGTGCCAGCAGCCAGGGCACTAGCGGCTATACCGCAATTTACAATGAGCAGTTCTTC.

The table lists this clone with a few counts. The chain is built from TRBV7-2 and TRBJ2-1, with D perhaps TRBD1 or TRBD2 (5 bases each). Trimming left V 2 bases short and J 8 bases short, with 10 bases between. Per the germline V gene, CDR1 is SGHTA and CDR2 is FQGNSA. The CDR3 spans 13 residues. The CDR3 loop is CASSLRGPDEQFF. CDR3 bases: TGTGCCAGCAGCTTACGGGGACCCGATGAGCAGTTCTTC.